This T cell receptor (beta chain) is drawn from a study of human T cells and chemical hapten exposure. Study overall: A 2 cm by 2 cm inner upper arm patch received 2% DPC for sensitization.

The time point here: patch test 2, 6 weeks after DPC sensitization. Treatment in this sample: therapeutic diphenylcyclopropenone sensitization with weekly scalp DPC. Unfractionated whole blood yielded the extracted total RNA. Blood was drawn before each patch test was applied. This clonotype has at least ten counts. What it recognizes is unknown. Study-level findings and limits: TCRs at a frequency above 1 in 1000 stayed unchanged with DPC sensitization.

Individual cDNA molecules (in the library) carried attached unique molecular identifiers. TCRdb ran MiXCR on the RACE reads and lists one entry per CDR3 protein. The data hold tens of thousands of distinct CDR3 sequences, with approximately 9.5% observed a single time. Source: whole blood, taken in connection with sensitization to the hapten diphenylcyclopropenone (DPC). The receptor comes from a woman in her twenties or thirties with alopecia areata. Some clones in this sample may be carry-over from other donors' samples.

CDR3 sequence: CASSGQGNVQPQHF. CDR3 in DNA: TGTGCCAGCAGTGGACAGGGGAATGTTCAGCCCCAGCATTTT. The chain has TRBV6-6 and TRBJ1-5; 9 nucleotides match TRBD1. The germline V gene has CDR1 MNHNY and CDR2 SVGAGI (reference sequence). V trimming: 5 bases; J trimming: 6 bases; junction bases outside the gene matches: 5. The CDR3 sequence is 14 residues long.